This TCR beta chain was captured by sequencing in a study of blood T cell repertoires in COVID-19. Study in general: For recovered donors of Cohort 3, there were two negative PCRs, clearance, or symptom resolution. The cDNA or gDNA used as material had been derived from T cells, B-cell-depleted T cells, or PBMCs.

Everyone who took part was roughly 18 to 90 years old, and they came from fewer than 25 US areas. V lost 0 bases, J lost 7 bases, and 10 bases lay in between. The CDR3 has 13 amino acids. CDR1 and CDR2 (germline): SGDLS, YYNGEE. Assay: immunoSEQ multiplex PCR; the TCRdb copy retains only in-frame clones and omits some. The table records roughly 200,000 clones, approximately 87% of them present only once. The specimen was PBMCs or T cells enriched from blood (not recorded which). J is TRBJ2-5 and V is TRBV9; a weak D match, TRBD1 (5 bases). The TCR comes from a woman aged 50 to 60 in a cohort exposed to, infected with or recovered from COVID-19 (not recorded which). The CDR3 sequence is CASSVGQRGTQYF. Here the CDR3 DNA reads TGTGCCAGCAGCGTAGGACAGCGCGGGACCCAGTACTTC.